The rows below give T cell receptor beta chains drawn from one sample of a study of T cell changes during pregnancy in multiple sclerosis. The table came from immunoSEQ multiplex PCR; TCRdb's copy has only in-frame clones and leaves some out. Of around 69,000 clones listed, 92% are singletons. The sequenced sample was peripheral blood, obtained in the first trimester of pregnancy. These receptors all stem from a female donor with multiple sclerosis, enrolled in a pregnancy study. CDR3s include the opening cysteine and the closing phenylalanine or tryptophan. D genes are given only for firm matches. Not all rows give a size; the values are once, few, many and, for expanded clones, a class.

D	J	V	size	DNA	CDR3
TRBD2	TRBJ2-6	TRBV5-4	NA	TGTGCCAGCAGCCGTCCAGCGGGAGGAATTACTGGGGCCAACGTCCTGACTTTC	CASSRPAGGITGANVLTF
TRBD1	TRBJ1-1	TRBV7-9	NA	TGTGCCAGCAGCTTAGGCCAGGGGGTATACACTGAAGCTTTCTTT	CASSLGQGVYTEAFF
TRBD2	TRBJ2-1	TRBV27	NA	TGTGCCAGCAGTTTTGCGGGACTAGCGAAGTTCTTC	CASSFAGLAKFF
TRBD1	TRBJ1-3	TRBV2	few	TGTGCCAGCGGGGACAGGGGGCTTGGAAACACCATATATTTT	CASGDRGLGNTIYF
NA	TRBJ2-2	TRBV5-4	NA	TGTGCCAGCAGCAGGGAGGCTAGCCGAATCACCGGGGAGCTGTTTTTT	CASSREASRITGELFF
TRBD2	TRBJ2-5	TRBV6-5	once	TGTGCCAGCAGTTACTCGAGCGGACTAGCATTAGAGACCCAGTACTTC	CASSYSSGLALETQYF
NA	TRBJ2-1	TRBV4-3	NA	TGCGCCAGCAGCCAAGATTCTAGCGAGTACAATGAGCAGTTCTTC	CASSQDSSEYNEQFF
NA	TRBJ1-2	TRBV29-1	NA	TGCAGCGTTGAAGATGGCGGGGCGGGGAGCTATGGCTACACCTTC	CSVEDGGAGSYGYTF
NA	TRBJ2-2	TRBV29-1	NA	TGCAGCATTCAGGGCACCGGGGAGCTGTTTTTT	CSIQGTGELFF
NA	TRBJ2-3	TRBV13	NA	TGTGCCAGCAGCTTAACCTACGAGGAGTCCGATACGCAGTATTTT	CASSLTYEESDTQYF
TRBD1	TRBJ2-2	TRBV2	NA	TGTGCCAGCAGTGAACTCCGGACAGGGGGCAACACCGGGGAGCTGTTTTTT	CASSELRTGGNTGELFF
NA	TRBJ1-1	TRBV28	NA	TGTGCCAGCAGTTTTAGGGGTGTGGAGCTCGTGAACACTGAAGCTTTCTTT	CASSFRGVELVNTEAFF
NA	TRBJ2-1	TRBV7-2	once	TGTGCCAGCAGCTATTCGGGGGTTGTGAATGAGCAGTTCTTC	CASSYSGVVNEQFF
TRBD1	TRBJ2-2	TRBV11-3	NA	TGTGCCAGCAGCTTACATGGACAGGGTGCCGGGGAGCTGTTTTTT	CASSLHGQGAGELFF
TRBD1	TRBJ1-1	TRBV7-8	NA	TGTGCCAGCAGCGACAGGGGGCTCGGAGCTTTCTTT	CASSDRGLGAFF
TRBD1	TRBJ1-2	TRBV4-1	many	TGCGCCAGCAGCCAGAGACAGGGTGATATGAACTATGGCTACACCTTC	CASSQRQGDMNYGYTF
TRBD1	TRBJ2-1	TRBV10-3	NA	TGTGCCATCAGAGGACAGGGTGAAAATGAGCAGTTCTTC	CAIRGQGENEQFF
TRBD1	TRBJ2-7	TRBV4-2	NA	TGTGCCAGCAGCGCGGGACAGGGGTCCTACGAGCAGTACTTC	CASSAGQGSYEQYF
NA	TRBJ2-7	TRBV5-1	once	TGCGCCAGCAGCTTGGACGACTACTCCTACGAGCAGTACTTC	CASSLDDYSYEQYF
TRBD2	TRBJ2-1	TRBV19	NA	TGTGCCAGTAGCTGGACTAGTAGTTACAATGAGCAGTTCTTC	CASSWTSSYNEQFF
TRBD1	TRBJ2-2	TRBV15	NA	TGTGCCACCAGCAGAGATATCCCAGGGGGCGAGGACGGGGAGCTGTTTTTT	CATSRDIPGGEDGELFF
TRBD2	TRBJ2-2	TRBV7-8	NA	TGTGCCAGCAGCTCCAGCGGGAGGGCCGGGCTCACCGGGGAGCTGTTTTTT	CASSSSGRAGLTGELFF
NA	TRBJ2-6	TRBV19	NA	TGTGCCAGCTCAGGGCCGTCTGGGGCCAACGTCCTGACTTTC	CASSGPSGANVLTF
TRBD2	TRBJ2-7	TRBV5-1	NA	TGCGCCAGCAGCTTGACCGGGACTAGCGGGACCTACGAGCAGTACTTC	CASSLTGTSGTYEQYF
TRBD1	TRBJ2-7	TRBV11-3	NA	TGTGCCAGCAGCTTAACGACAGGGTACGAGCAGTACTTC	CASSLTTGYEQYF
TRBD1	TRBJ2-5	TRBV16	few	TGTGCCAGCAGCCACTCCGGGACAGCACAGACCCAGTACTTC	CASSHSGTAQTQYF
NA	TRBJ2-2	TRBV7-2	NA	TGTGCCAGCAGCCAGGATCGCGAGAGGAACACCGGGGAGCTGTTTTTT	CASSQDRERNTGELFF
NA	TRBJ2-2	TRBV5-4	once	TGTGCCAGCAGCTTTGGCAGGGACACCGGGGAGCTGTTTTTT	CASSFGRDTGELFF
TRBD1	TRBJ1-5	TRBV7-9	NA	TGTGCCAGCAGCCCACTGACAGGGCCCAATCAGCCCCAGCATTTT	CASSPLTGPNQPQHF
NA	TRBJ2-1	TRBV28	NA	TGTGCCAGCAGCCAACGTAGGGAGACCTACAATGAGCAGTTCTTC	CASSQRRETYNEQFF
TRBD2	TRBJ2-1	TRBV6-5	NA	TGTGCCAGCAGTACGACTAGCGGGAGCCCAAATGAGCAGTTCTTC	CASSTTSGSPNEQFF
NA	TRBJ2-3	TRBV21-1	NA	TGTGCCAGCAGCGTAGGACTACCAGACGCAGATACGCAGTATTTT	CASSVGLPDADTQYF
TRBD1	TRBJ2-3	TRBV19	NA	TGTGCCAGTAGGCGGACAGGCGACACAGATACGCAGTATTTT	CASRRTGDTDTQYF
TRBD2	TRBJ2-1	TRBV19	NA	TGTGCCAGTAGTGAGACTAGCGGGAGATTGAATGAGCAGTTCTTC	CASSETSGRLNEQFF
NA	TRBJ2-5	TRBV7-9	NA	TGTGCCAGCAGCCATGGCCTGGAGACCCAGTACTTC	CASSHGLETQYF
NA	TRBJ1-4	TRBV5-5	NA	TGTGCCAGCAGCTCCGTCCGGGAAACTAATGAAAAACTGTTTTTT	CASSSVRETNEKLFF
TRBD2	TRBJ2-7	TRBV5-1	NA	TGCGCCAGCAGCTTGGTGCGGGGGTCCTACGAGCAGTACTTC	CASSLVRGSYEQYF
NA	TRBJ1-1	TRBV7-2	NA	TGTGCCAGCAGCTTATTACAGAGTGAAGCTTTCTTT	CASSLLQSEAFF
NA	TRBJ2-7	TRBV28	NA	TGTGCCAGCAGTTTATTACTAGTCGAGCAGTACTTC	CASSLLLVEQYF
TRBD1	TRBJ2-7	TRBV5-1	NA	TGCGCCAGCAGCTTGGGTGACAGGGGCGAGCAGTACTTC	CASSLGDRGEQYF
TRBD2	TRBJ2-5	TRBV28	NA	TGTGCCAGCAGTTTATTCCGACTAGCGGGAGAGTTGGAGACCCAGTACTTC	CASSLFRLAGELETQYF
NA	TRBJ2-1	TRBV6-5	NA	TGTGCCAGCAGTTACTTAGGGGGGGGGAATGAGCAGTTCTTC	CASSYLGGGNEQFF